Below are 7 T cell receptor beta chains sequenced from a single sample in a study of cytomegalovirus exposure and HLA in healthy donors. Both 60 Vbeta primers and 13 Jbeta primers went into the PCR. TCRdb's table, derived via immunoSEQ multiplex PCR, lists solely in-frame clones and lacks some. Of 150,000 or so clones in the sample, 70% to 80% were seen once. Material for sequencing was PBMCs. Receptors were obtained from a man aged 35 to 55 in good health and CMV-seropositive.

This chain joins TRBV7-2 and TRBJ1-1; D call uncertain. The CDR3 runs to 15 residues. Trimming removed 0 bases at V and 6 bases at J, with 14 bases between. Germline V gene data show CDR1 as SGHTA and CDR2 as FQGNSA. For the CDR3, the DNA is TGTGCCAGCAGCTTAGCGCGGAGGGCGGCTCCTGAAGCTTTCTTT. Its protein product is CASSLARRAAPEAFF.

This rearrangement joins TRBV5-6 to TRBJ1-5; D is perhaps TRBD1 (5 bases). Trimming removed 2 bases from V and 5 bases from J, with 11 bases in between. Looked up from germline, CDR1 is SGHDT and CDR2 is YYEEEE. This CDR3 comprises 14 residues. CDR3 in amino acids: CASSFGGTDQPQHF. CDR3 in DNA: TGTGCCAGCAGCTTTGGAGGGACGGATCAGCCCCAGCATTTT.

The chain uses TRBV7-8 and TRBJ2-1; no clear D gene. The CDR3 loop spans 16 amino acids. Germline loops: CDR1 SGHVS, CDR2 FQNEAQ. The V end was cut by 4 bases, the J end by 1 base, with 14 bases between. CDR3 residues: CASSSPAANSYNEQFF. DNA of the CDR3: TGTGCCAGCAGCTCCCCCGCAGCGAATTCCTACAATGAGCAGTTCTTC.

The genes are TRBV7-8 and TRBJ1-5; D is undetermined. Germline CDR1 and CDR2: SGHVS and FQNEAQ. The CDR3 sequence is 13 residues long. The V end was cut by 1 base, the J end by 6 bases, with 7 bases between. The CDR3 protein is CASSLEGGQPQHF. DNA of the CDR3: TGTGCCAGCAGCTTAGAGGGAGGTCAGCCCCAGCATTTT.

This clone was counted only a few times. CDR3 DNA: TGTGCCAGCAGTGAAGCTCAGGGGGCTTTCTTT. This translates into CASSEAQGAFF. This chain joins TRBV6-1 and TRBJ1-1, with D possibly matching TRBD1 (6 bases). The germline V gene encodes CDR1 MNHNS and CDR2 SASEGT. The V gene lost 0 bases and the J gene lost 11 bases, with 7 bases spanning the gap. The CDR3 is 11 amino acids.

This clone was seen only a few times. J is TRBJ2-5 and V is TRBV7-8, with D possibly being TRBD1 (7 bases). The CDR3 contains 15 residues. In germline, CDR1 is SGHVS, CDR2 FQNEAQ. V was shortened by 2 bases and J by 4 bases, with 14 bases between the two germline ends. The CDR3 DNA sequence: TGTGCCAGCAGCTTACCGGGGGACAGTCTAGAGACCCAGTACTTC. This sequence encodes CASSLPGDSLETQYF. The complete variable domain, with remaining parts taken from reference TRBV7-8 and TRBJ2-5, reads GAGVSQSPRYKVAKRGQDVALRCDPISGHVSLFWYQQALGQGPEFLTYFQNEAQLDKSGLPSDRFFAERPEGSVSTLKIQRTQQEDSAVYLCASSLPGDSLETQYFGPGTRLLVL.

This clone appeared a few times. The J gene is TRBJ2-6, the V gene TRBV15; 7 bases line up with TRBD1. The CDR3 consists of 16 residues. Germline CDR1 and CDR2: LNHNV and YYDKDF (reference sequence). Germline trimming cut 1 base from V and 1 base from J; bases unmatched to any gene: 1. CDR3 DNA sequence: TGTGCCACCAGCAGAGGCAGGGGGTCTGGGGCCAACGTCCTGACTTTC. Encoded protein: CATSRGRGSGANVLTF.